This entry lists 23 T cell receptor beta chains sequenced from one sample in a study of human T cells and chemical hapten exposure. Each CDR3 protein is one row after TCRdb ran MiXCR on the RACE reads. This sample carries about 110,000 distinct CDR3 sequences, about 10% of them seen once, and the ten largest clones take 3% to 4.5%. As for time point: patch test 1, 2 weeks after DPC sensitization. Treatment: therapeutic diphenylcyclopropenone sensitization with weekly scalp DPC. Source: whole blood, taken in connection with sensitization to the hapten diphenylcyclopropenone (DPC). The source of these receptors is a woman aged 40-49 years with alopecia areata. Some clones in this sample may be carry-over from other donors' samples.

The chain employs TRBV29-1 and TRBJ1-1; D is perhaps TRBD1 (5 bases). Trimming took 4 bases from V and 4 from J, leaving 13 bases between them. The CDR3 spans 13 residues. Germline CDR1 reads SQVTM; CDR2 reads ANQGSEA. CDR3 amino acids: CSVVRGRGTEAFF. The DNA for the CDR3 is TGCAGCGTTGTGAGGGGTAGAGGCACTGAAGCTTTCTTT.

The table lists this clonotype with a few counts. This chain links TRBV28 with TRBJ2-4; no clear D. Germline V lookup: CDR1 MDHEN, CDR2 SYDVKM. There are 14 residues in the CDR3. The V end lost 7 bases, the J end lost 7 bases, and 17 bases lay between the germline ends. In DNA form, the CDR3 reads TGTGCCAGCACCCCGGAGAGGCCCCCCAACATTCAGTACTTC. Amino acids: CASTPERPPNIQYF.

The rearrangement joins TRBV6-2 or TRBV6-3 to TRBJ2-3; 7 bases match TRBD2. Germline loops: CDR1 MNHEY, CDR2 SVGEGT. The ends lost 6 bases at V and 0 bases at J; junction bases unmatched: 6. The CDR3 covers 15 residues. The CDR3 nucleotides are TGTGCCAGCAGCCCACTAGCGACGAGCACAGATACGCAGTATTTT. Protein sequence: CASSPLATSTDTQYF.

The rearrangement joins TRBV6-2 or TRBV6-3 to TRBJ2-5; D unclear. The CDR3 is 12 residues long. Looked up from germline, CDR1 is MNHEY and CDR2 is SVGEGT. Trimming removed 10 bases at V and 1 base at J, with 10 bases between. CDR3 sequence reads: CATARTQETQYF. The DNA for the CDR3 is TGTGCCACCGCCCGGACCCAAGAGACCCAGTACTTC.

This sequence joins TRBV7-2 and TRBJ2-5, with 7 bases lining up with TRBD2. Germline CDR1 and CDR2: SGHTA and FQGNSA. The length of the CDR3 is 15 residues. The V segment lost 5 bases and the J segment 1 base; nucleotides outside the gene matches: 7. CDR3: CASSLQRDRQETQYF. CDR3 sequence (DNA): TGTGCCAGCAGCCTTCAGCGGGATCGCCAAGAGACCCAGTACTTC.

As regards this clonotype: This could be a read error, since a much larger clone is one nucleotide away. The chain uses TRBV3-1 and TRBJ1-1; D possibly corresponds to TRBD1 (6 bases). This CDR3 contains 13 residues. The ends were cut back, 1 base at V and 10 bases at J, with 13 bases in the middle. Germline loops: CDR1 LGHDT, CDR2 YNNKEL (reference sequence). In nucleotides, the CDR3 is TGTGCCAGCAGCCAAGCTCAGGGGCCGGGAGCTTTCTTT. Its translation is CASSQAQGPGAFF. Filled out from reference TRBV3-1 and TRBJ1-1, the complete variable domain reads DTAVSQTPKYLVTQMGNDKSIKCEQNLGHDTMYWYKQDSKKFLKIMFSYNNKELIINETVPNRFSPKSPDKAHLNLHINSLELGDSAVYFCASSQAQGPGAFFGQGTRLTVV.

This clonotype was observed at least ten times. CDR3 nucleotide sequence: TGTGCCAGCAGCCTCTCTGGGGCGGGGGCGAGACAGACCCAGTACTTC. Translation gives CASSLSGAGARQTQYF. This chain joins TRBV7-2 and TRBJ2-5, with a tentative D call TRBD2 (7 bases). CDR3 length equals 16 residues. V was shortened by 5 bases and J by 6 bases, with 22 bases between the two germline ends. Germline loops: CDR1 SGHTA, CDR2 FQGNSA.

The chain combines TRBV20-1 with TRBJ1-1; TRBD1 matches at 7 bases. CDR1 and CDR2 from the germline V gene are DFQATT and SNEGSKA (reference sequence). The length of the CDR3 is 12 residues. J lost 4 bases, V lost 5 bases, and 4 bases had no gene match. CDR3 DNA sequence: TGCAGTGCTCCGACAGGGATCACTGAAGCTTTCTTT. It codes for CSAPTGITEAFF.

This clonotype is medium-sized in the sample. The rearrangement uses TRBV3-1 and TRBJ2-7; unclear D gene. Germline CDR1 reads LGHDT; CDR2 reads YNNKEL (reference sequence). Trimming cost V 1 base and J 5 bases, with 6 bases left between them. The CDR3 has 12 amino acids. The CDR3 sequence is CASSQGTHEQYF. The CDR3 bases are TGTGCCAGCAGCCAAGGTACCCACGAGCAGTACTTC.

This clonotype was recorded at least ten times. The chain links TRBV10-3 to TRBJ2-3; 10 bases match TRBD1. V lost 5 bases, J lost 8 bases, and 10 bases stayed unmatched. CDR3 length: 15 amino acids. The V gene's germline CDR1 is ENHRY and CDR2 SYGVKD. The CDR3 region is CAISPTGGLAGTQYF. The CDR3 DNA reads as TGTGCCATCAGTCCGACAGGGGGCCTGGCAGGTACGCAGTATTTT.

The J gene is TRBJ2-3, the V gene TRBV5-6; 10 positions match TRBD2. Germline CDR1 is SGHDT and CDR2 is YYEEEE. V shed 3 bases and J 4 bases; nucleotides not matched to a gene: 11. The CDR3 has 17 residues. The CDR3 DNA is TGTGCCAGCAGCTCGCGGGCTAGCGGGAGTCTCCCAGATACGCAGTATTTT. This encodes CASSSRASGSLPDTQYF. Full variable domain (outside the CDR3, taken from reference TRBV5-6 and TRBJ2-3): DAGVTQSPTHLIKTRGQQVTLRCSPKSGHDTVSWYQQALGQGPQFIFQYYEEEERQRGNFPDRFSGHQFPNYSSELNVNALLLGDSALYLCASSSRASGSLPDTQYFGPGTRLTVL.

This rearrangement joins TRBV28 to TRBJ1-1; D might be TRBD1 (6 bases). Germline values: CDR1 MDHEN, CDR2 SYDVKM. The germline V and J ends were trimmed by 2 bases and 7 bases, with 20 bases remaining between them. The length of the CDR3 is 16 residues. CDR3 DNA sequence: TGTGCCAGCAGTTTAGGGGGGCTTGGGGGCCGAGGTGAAGCTTTCTTT. Protein product: CASSLGGLGGRGEAFF. The complete variable domain, with remaining parts taken from reference TRBV28 and TRBJ1-1, reads DVKVTQSSRYLVKRTGEKVFLECVQDMDHENMFWYRQDPGLGLRLIYFSYDVKMKEKGDIPEGYSVSREKKERFSLILESASTNQTSMYLCASSLGGLGGRGEAFFGQGTRLTVV.

This clonotype was counted between two and nine times. The chain combines TRBV6-2 or TRBV6-3 with TRBJ1-2; 7 positions agree with TRBD1. This CDR3 comprises 14 residues. The germline V gene has CDR1 MNHEY and CDR2 SVGEGT. Trimming removed 7 bases from V and 8 bases from J; junction bases left unmatched: 13. The CDR3 sequence: CASTRGGQAVGYTF. As DNA, the CDR3 is TGTGCCAGCACTCGAGGAGGACAGGCTGTCGGCTACACCTTC.

This clonotype was recorded many times. The chain combines TRBV12-3 or TRBV12-4 with TRBJ2-2; TRBD2 might be the D (6 bases). V gave up 8 bases and J gave up 1 base, with 11 bases separating them. The CDR3 has 14 residues. CDR3 amino acids: CASQGGENTGELFF. DNA of the CDR3: TGTGCCAGCCAGGGCGGGGAGAACACCGGGGAGCTGTTTTTT.

This clonotype was recorded a few times. The chain employs TRBV20-1 and TRBJ2-7; D tentatively reads TRBD1 or TRBD2 (5 bases each). Trimming stripped 4 bases from V and 3 bases from J, with 16 bases between. The germline V gene encodes CDR1 DFQATT and CDR2 SNEGSKA (reference sequence). The CDR3 covers 14 residues. CDR3 DNA: TGCAGTGCTACGGCCCCAGGGAGTATCTACGAGCAGTACTTC. Its translation: CSATAPGSIYEQYF.

The J gene is TRBJ2-7, the V gene TRBV5-4; D might be TRBD1 or TRBD2, each matching 6 bases. This CDR3 comprises 16 residues. Per the germline V gene, CDR1 is SGHNT and CDR2 is YYREEE (reference sequence). V lost 4 bases and J lost 7, with 24 bases in between. CDR3 DNA sequence: TGTGCCAGCAGCGCGAAGGGGGGAGGACCCTTAAGGGAGCAGTACTTC. Its protein is CASSAKGGGPLREQYF.

This clonotype came up many times. The rearrangement links TRBV7-9 to TRBJ2-5; D is perhaps TRBD2 (6 bases). This CDR3 has 17 residues. Germline V gene data show CDR1 as SEHNR and CDR2 as FQNEAQ (reference sequence). The ends were cut back, 5 bases at V and 1 base at J, with 20 bases in the middle. CDR3 coding DNA: TGTGCCAGCAGCCCCCCTCGGGGACTCGTCCCCCAAGAGACCCAGTACTTC. It specifies CASSPPRGLVPQETQYF. Full variable domain (outside the CDR3, taken from reference TRBV7-9 and TRBJ2-5): DTGVSQNPRHKITKRGQNVTFRCDPISEHNRLYWYRQTLGQGPEFLTYFQNEAQLEKSRLLSDRFSAERPKGSFSTLEIQRTEQGDSAMYLCASSPPRGLVPQETQYFGPGTRLLVL.

The rearrangement uses TRBV18 and TRBJ2-5; no firm D call. Trimming left V 3 bases short and J 2 bases short, with 7 bases between. CDR3 size: 13 residues. Germline CDR1 KGHSH, CDR2 LQKENI. The CDR3 spells CASSPVAQETQYF. The CDR3 bases are TGTGCCAGCTCACCCGTGGCTCAAGAGACCCAGTACTTC.

The chain recombines TRBV5-4 with TRBJ1-2; 8 nucleotides agree with TRBD1. Trimming cost V 6 bases and J 3 bases; bases outside gene matches: 7. The CDR3 is 14 amino acids. Germline CDR1 and CDR2: SGHNT and YYREEE (reference sequence). The CDR3 protein is CASNRQGRDYGYTF. The CDR3 coding sequence is TGTGCCAGCAACCGACAGGGGAGAGACTATGGCTACACCTTC.

This chain links TRBV6-2 or TRBV6-3 with TRBJ1-5; unclear D gene. Germline V gene sequence: CDR1 MNHEY, CDR2 SVGEGT. The CDR3 is made up of 14 amino acids. V was trimmed by 1 base and J by 5 bases, leaving 9 bases between them. Written as DNA, the CDR3 is TGTGCCAGCAGTTACTACGAGGAATATCAGCCCCAGCATTTT. Translated: CASSYYEEYQPQHF.

Many counts were recorded for this clonotype. V gene TRBV29-1 combines with J gene TRBJ1-5; no clear D gene. The germline CDR1 and CDR2 sequences are SQVTM and ANQGSEA. V dropped 4 bases and J dropped 0 bases, with 4 bases sitting between them. This CDR3 is 12 amino acids long. The chain's CDR3 is CSVGGSNQPQHF. The CDR3, as DNA: TGCAGCGTTGGTGGTAGCAATCAGCCCCAGCATTTT.

This clonotype appeared many times. The CDR3 is CASSQQGTVYGYTF. In DNA, the CDR3 is TGTGCCAGCAGCCAACAGGGAACCGTCTATGGCTACACCTTC. The V gene is TRBV5-6, the J gene TRBJ1-2; possible D gene TRBD1, 6 bases. The CDR3 spans 14 residues. CDR1 is SGHDT, CDR2 YYEEEE, per germline. V gave up 4 bases and J gave up 4 bases, with 14 bases separating them.

The sample holds many counts of this clonotype. J is TRBJ2-5 and V is TRBV29-1; a weak D match, TRBD2 (5 bases). There are 14 residues in the CDR3. V lost 1 base to trimming and J lost 5 bases, with 14 bases between them. Germline-derived CDR1 and CDR2 are SQVTM and ANQGSEA. This CDR3 is CSVEAGVTRETQYF. DNA for the CDR3: TGCAGCGTTGAAGCCGGGGTGACGCGCGAGACCCAGTACTTC.